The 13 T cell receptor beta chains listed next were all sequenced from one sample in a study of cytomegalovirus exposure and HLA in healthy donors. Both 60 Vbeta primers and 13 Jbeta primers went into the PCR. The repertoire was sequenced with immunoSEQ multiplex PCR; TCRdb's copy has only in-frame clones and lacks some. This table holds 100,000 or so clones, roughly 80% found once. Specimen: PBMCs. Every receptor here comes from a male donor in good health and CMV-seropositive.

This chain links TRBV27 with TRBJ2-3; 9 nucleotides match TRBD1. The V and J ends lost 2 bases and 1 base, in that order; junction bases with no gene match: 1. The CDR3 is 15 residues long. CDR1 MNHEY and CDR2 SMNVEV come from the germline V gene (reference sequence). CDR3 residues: CASSLRDRGTDTQYF. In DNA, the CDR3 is TGTGCCAGCAGTTTACGGGACAGGGGCACAGATACGCAGTATTTT.

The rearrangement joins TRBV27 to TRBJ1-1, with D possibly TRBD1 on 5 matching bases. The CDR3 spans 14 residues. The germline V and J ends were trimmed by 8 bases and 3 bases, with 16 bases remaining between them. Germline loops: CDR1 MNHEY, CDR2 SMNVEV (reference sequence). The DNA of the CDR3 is TGTGCCAGCGCCTCGGGGGGTACGGACACTGAAGCTTTCTTT. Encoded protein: CASASGGTDTEAFF.

The CDR3 nucleotides are TGTGCCAGCAGCTCCCCCCCGGGTACTCAAGAGACCCAGTACTTC. This translates into CASSSPPGTQETQYF. The V gene is TRBV7-2, the J gene TRBJ2-5, with no clear D. The CDR3 runs to 15 residues. The V gene lost 4 bases and the J gene lost 2 bases, with 14 bases spanning the gap. Germline-derived CDR1 and CDR2 are SGHTA and FQGNSA.

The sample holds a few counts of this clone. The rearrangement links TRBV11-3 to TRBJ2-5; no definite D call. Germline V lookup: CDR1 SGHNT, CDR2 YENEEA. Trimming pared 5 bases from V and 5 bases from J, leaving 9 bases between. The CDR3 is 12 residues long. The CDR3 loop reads CASSPAEETQYF. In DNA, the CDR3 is TGTGCCAGCAGCCCCGCGGAGGAGACCCAGTACTTC.

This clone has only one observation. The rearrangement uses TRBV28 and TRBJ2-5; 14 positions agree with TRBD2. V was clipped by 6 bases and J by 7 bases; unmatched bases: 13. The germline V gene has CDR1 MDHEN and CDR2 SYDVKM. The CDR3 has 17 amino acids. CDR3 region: CASRSPGTSGGFWTQYF. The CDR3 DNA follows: TGTGCCAGCAGATCTCCCGGGACTAGCGGGGGTTTCTGGACCCAGTACTTC.

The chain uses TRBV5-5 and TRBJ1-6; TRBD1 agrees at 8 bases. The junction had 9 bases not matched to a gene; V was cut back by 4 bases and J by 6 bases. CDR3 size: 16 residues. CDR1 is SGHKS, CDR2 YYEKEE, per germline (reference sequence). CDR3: CASSPDRGRGNSPLHF. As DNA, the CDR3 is TGTGCCAGCAGCCCCGACAGGGGAAGAGGTAATTCACCCCTCCACTTT.

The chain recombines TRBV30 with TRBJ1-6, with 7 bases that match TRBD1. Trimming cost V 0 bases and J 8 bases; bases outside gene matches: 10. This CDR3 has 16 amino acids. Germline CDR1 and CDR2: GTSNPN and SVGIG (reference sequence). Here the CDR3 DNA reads TGTGCCTGGAGTGTAGGGGGCATGAGTTTGGATTCACCCCTCCACTTT. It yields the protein CAWSVGGMSLDSPLHF.

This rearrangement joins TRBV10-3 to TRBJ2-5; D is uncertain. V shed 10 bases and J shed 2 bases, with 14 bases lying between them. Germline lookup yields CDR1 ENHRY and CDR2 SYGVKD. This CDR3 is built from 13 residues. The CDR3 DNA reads TGTGCCACCGCTAGACCGAATCAAGAGACCCAGTACTTC. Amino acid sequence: CATARPNQETQYF.

This CDR3 is CASSGGGFADTQYF. In DNA form, the CDR3 reads TGTGCCAGCAGCGGGGGAGGGTTTGCAGATACGCAGTATTTT. This chain links TRBV2 with TRBJ2-3; 7 nucleotides agree with TRBD2. Germline V gene sequence: CDR1 SNHLY, CDR2 FYNNEI. The CDR3 extends over 14 amino acids. J lost 4 bases, V lost 6 bases, and 7 bases had no gene match.

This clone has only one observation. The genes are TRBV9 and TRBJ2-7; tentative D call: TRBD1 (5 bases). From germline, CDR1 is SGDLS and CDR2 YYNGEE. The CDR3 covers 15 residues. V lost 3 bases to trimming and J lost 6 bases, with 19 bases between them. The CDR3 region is CASSAPGLVEGEQYF. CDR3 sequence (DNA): TGTGCCAGCAGCGCCCCAGGGTTAGTAGAAGGCGAGCAGTACTTC.

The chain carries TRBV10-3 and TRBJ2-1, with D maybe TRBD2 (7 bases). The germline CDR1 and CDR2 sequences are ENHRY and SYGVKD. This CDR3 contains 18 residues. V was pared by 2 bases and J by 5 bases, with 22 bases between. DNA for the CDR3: TGTGCCATCAGTGAGGGGCCCGGTATGCGGGGGCCAGACAATGAGCAGTTCTTC. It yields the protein CAISEGPGMRGPDNEQFF.

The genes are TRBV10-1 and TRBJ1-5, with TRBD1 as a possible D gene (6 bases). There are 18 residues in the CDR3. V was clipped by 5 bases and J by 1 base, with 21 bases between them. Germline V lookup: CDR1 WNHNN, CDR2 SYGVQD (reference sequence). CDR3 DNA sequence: TGCGCCAGCAGTAGGACAGCCGATCCTTCCTCAAGCAATCAGCCCCAGCATTTT. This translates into CASSRTADPSSSNQPQHF.

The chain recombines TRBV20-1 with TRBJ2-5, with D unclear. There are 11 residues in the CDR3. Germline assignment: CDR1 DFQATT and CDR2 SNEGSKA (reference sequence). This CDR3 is CSESGEQTQYF. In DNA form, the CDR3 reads TGCAGCGAGTCGGGTGAACAGACCCAGTACTTC.